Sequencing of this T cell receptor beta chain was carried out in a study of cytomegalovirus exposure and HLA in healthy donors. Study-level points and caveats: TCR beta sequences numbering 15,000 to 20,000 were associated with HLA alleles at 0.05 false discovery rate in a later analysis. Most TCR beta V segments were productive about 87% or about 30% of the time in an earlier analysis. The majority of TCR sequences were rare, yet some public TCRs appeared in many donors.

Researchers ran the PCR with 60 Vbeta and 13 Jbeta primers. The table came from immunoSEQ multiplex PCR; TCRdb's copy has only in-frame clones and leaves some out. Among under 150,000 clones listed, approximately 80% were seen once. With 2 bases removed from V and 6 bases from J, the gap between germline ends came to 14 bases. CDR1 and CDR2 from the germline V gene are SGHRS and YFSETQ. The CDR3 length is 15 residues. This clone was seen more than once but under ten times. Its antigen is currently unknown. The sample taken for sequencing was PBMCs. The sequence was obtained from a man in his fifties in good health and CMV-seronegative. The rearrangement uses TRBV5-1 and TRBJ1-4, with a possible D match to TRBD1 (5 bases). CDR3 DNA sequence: TGCGCCAGCAGCTTCGGACATCCACTCGATGAAAAACTGTTTTTT. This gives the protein CASSFGHPLDEKLFF. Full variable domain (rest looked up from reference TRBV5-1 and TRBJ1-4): KAGVTQTPRYLIKTRGQQVTLSCSPISGHRSVSWYQQTPGQGLQFLFEYFSETQRNKGNFPGRFSGRQFSNSRSEMNVSTLELGDSALYLCASSFGHPLDEKLFFGSGTQLSVL.